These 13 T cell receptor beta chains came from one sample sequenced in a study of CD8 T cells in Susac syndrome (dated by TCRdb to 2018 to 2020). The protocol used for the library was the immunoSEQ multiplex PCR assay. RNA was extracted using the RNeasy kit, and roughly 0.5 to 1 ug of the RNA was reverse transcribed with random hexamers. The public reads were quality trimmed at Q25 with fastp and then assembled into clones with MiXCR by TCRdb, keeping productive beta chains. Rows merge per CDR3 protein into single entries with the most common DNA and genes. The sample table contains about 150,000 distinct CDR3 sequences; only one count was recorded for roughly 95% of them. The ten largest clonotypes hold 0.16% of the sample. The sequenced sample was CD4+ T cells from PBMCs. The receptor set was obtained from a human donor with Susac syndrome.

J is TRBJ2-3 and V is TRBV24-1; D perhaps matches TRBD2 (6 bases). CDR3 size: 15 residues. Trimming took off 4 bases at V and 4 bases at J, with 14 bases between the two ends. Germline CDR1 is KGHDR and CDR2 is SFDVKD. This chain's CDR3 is CATSDIRDSADTQYF. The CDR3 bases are TGTGCCACCAGTGACATCAGGGACTCGGCAGATACGCAGTATTTT.

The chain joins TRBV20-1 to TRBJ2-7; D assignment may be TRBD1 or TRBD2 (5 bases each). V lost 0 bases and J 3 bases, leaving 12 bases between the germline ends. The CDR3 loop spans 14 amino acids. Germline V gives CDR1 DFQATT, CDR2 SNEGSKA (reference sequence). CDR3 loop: CSARDSGRVYEQYF. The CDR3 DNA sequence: TGCAGTGCTAGAGATTCGGGACGGGTCTACGAGCAGTACTTC.

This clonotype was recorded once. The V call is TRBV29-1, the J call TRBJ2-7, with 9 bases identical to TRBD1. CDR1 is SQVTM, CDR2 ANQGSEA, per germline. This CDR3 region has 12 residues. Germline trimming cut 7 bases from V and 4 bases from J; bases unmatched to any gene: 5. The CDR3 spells CSARQGEYEQYF. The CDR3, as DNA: TGCAGCGCCAGACAGGGGGAATACGAGCAGTACTTC.

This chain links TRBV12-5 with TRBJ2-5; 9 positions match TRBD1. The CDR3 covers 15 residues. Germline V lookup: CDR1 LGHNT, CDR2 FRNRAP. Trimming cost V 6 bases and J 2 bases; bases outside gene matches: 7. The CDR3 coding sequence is TGTGCTAGTGGCGCCGGGACAGGGATTCAAGAGACCCAGTACTTC. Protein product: CASGAGTGIQETQYF. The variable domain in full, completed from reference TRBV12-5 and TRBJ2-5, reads DARVTQTPRHKVTEMGQEVTMRCQPILGHNTVFWYRQTMMQGLELLAYFRNRAPLDDSGMPKDRFSAEMPDATLATLKIQPSEPRDSAVYFCASGAGTGIQETQYFGPGTRLLVL.

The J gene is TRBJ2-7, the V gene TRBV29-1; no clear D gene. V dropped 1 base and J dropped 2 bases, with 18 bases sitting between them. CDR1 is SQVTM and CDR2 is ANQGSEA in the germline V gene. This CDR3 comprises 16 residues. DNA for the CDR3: TGCAGCGTTGAAGGCCGGGCCTCCGAAGGCACCTACGAGCAGTACTTC. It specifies CSVEGRASEGTYEQYF.

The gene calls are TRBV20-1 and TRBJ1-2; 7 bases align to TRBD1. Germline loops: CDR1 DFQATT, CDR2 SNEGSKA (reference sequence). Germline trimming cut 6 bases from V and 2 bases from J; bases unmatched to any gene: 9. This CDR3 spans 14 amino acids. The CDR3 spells CSASTGDSNYGYTF. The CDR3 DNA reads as TGCAGTGCATCAACAGGGGACTCGAACTATGGCTACACCTTC.

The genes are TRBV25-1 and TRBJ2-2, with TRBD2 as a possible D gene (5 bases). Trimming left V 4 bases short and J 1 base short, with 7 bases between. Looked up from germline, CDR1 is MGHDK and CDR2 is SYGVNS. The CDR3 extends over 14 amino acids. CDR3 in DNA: TGTGCCAGCAGTGGACGGGGGAACACCGGGGAGCTGTTTTTT. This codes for CASSGRGNTGELFF. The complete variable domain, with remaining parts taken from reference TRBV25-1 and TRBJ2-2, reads EADIYQTPRYLVIGTGKKITLECSQTMGHDKMYWYQQDPGMELHLIHYSYGVNSTEKGDLSSESTVSRIRTEHFPLTLESARPSHTSQYLCASSGRGNTGELFFGEGSRLTVL.

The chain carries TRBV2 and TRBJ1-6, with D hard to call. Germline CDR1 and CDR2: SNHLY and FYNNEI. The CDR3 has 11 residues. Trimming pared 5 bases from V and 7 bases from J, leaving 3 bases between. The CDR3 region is CASSQNSPLHF. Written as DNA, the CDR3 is TGTGCCAGCAGTCAGAATTCACCCCTCCACTTT.

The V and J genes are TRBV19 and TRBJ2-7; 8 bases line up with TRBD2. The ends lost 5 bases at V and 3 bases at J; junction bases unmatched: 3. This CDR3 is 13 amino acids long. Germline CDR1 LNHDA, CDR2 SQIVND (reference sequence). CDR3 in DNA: TGTGCCAGTAGTGCGGGGGGTGACTACGAGCAGTACTTC. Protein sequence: CASSAGGDYEQYF.

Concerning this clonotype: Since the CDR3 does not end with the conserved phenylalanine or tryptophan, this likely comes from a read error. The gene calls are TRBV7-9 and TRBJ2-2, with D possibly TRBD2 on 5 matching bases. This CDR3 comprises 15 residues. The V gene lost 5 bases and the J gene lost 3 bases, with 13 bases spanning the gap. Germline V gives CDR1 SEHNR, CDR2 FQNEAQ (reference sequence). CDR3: CASSPSGRDTGELFS. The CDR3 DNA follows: TGTGCCAGCAGCCCCAGCGGTCGAGACACCGGGGAGCTGTTTTCT.

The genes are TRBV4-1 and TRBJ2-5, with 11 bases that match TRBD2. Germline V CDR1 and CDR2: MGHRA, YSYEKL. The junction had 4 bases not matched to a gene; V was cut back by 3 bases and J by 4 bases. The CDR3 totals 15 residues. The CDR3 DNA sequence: TGCGCCAGCAGCCATCTAGCGGGGGGTCGAGAGACCCAGTACTTC. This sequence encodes CASSHLAGGRETQYF.

As DNA, the CDR3 is TGTGCCAGCAGTCGCAACAGGAGCAATCAGCCCCAGCATTTT. Its translation is CASSRNRSNQPQHF. The chain uses TRBV12-3 or TRBV12-4 and TRBJ1-5, with D possibly matching TRBD1 (5 bases). The CDR3 has 14 amino acids. Trimming left V 5 bases short and J 1 base short, with 9 bases between.

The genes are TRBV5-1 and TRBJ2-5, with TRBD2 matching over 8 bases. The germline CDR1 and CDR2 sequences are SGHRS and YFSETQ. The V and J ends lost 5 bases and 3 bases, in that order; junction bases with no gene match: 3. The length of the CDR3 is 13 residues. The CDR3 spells CASRPGGKETQYF. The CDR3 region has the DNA TGCGCCAGCAGGCCGGGGGGGAAAGAGACCCAGTACTTC.